One sample yielded the 13 T cell receptor beta chains listed below, sequenced in a study of T cell responses to AZD1222 COVID-19 vaccine. The data were produced by immunoSEQ multiplex PCR, yet TCRdb's version contains in-frame clones alone and is incomplete. This table has around 60,000 clones, around nine tenths appearing once. This material consisted of peripheral blood, taken 28 days after the second dose of the MenACWY control vaccine. Receptor source: an adult who received the MenACWY meningococcal vaccine as a control.

V and J are TRBV28 and TRBJ1-1; tentative D call: TRBD1 (5 bases). The ends were cut back, 6 bases at V and 7 bases at J, with 15 bases in the middle. From germline, CDR1 is MDHEN and CDR2 SYDVKM. The CDR3 totals 13 residues. The CDR3, as DNA: TGTGCCAGCAGCAGGGTCGGGTGGAATGAAGCTTTCTTT. It encodes CASSRVGWNEAFF.

This chain joins TRBV5-6 and TRBJ2-7, with 9 bases aligning to TRBD1. The CDR3 is made up of 15 amino acids. Germline CDR1 and CDR2: SGHDT and YYEEEE. J gave up 3 bases and V 1 base, and 5 bases lay outside the gene matches. The CDR3 here is CASSLLGQGHYEQYF. Written as DNA, the CDR3 is TGTGCCAGCAGCTTGCTTGGACAGGGGCACTACGAGCAGTACTTC.

Note on this clone: In the same sample, other DNA sequences code for this CDR3. The chain employs TRBV29-1 and TRBJ2-1; D ambiguous. V lost 4 bases to trimming and J lost 4 bases, with 2 bases between them. CDR1 and CDR2 (germline): SQVTM, ANQGSEA. This CDR3 has 10 residues. This chain's CDR3 is CSVGYNEQFF. In DNA form, the CDR3 reads TGCAGCGTTGGATACAATGAGCAGTTCTTC.

V usage is TRBV10-1 and J usage is TRBJ1-4; the D gene is possibly TRBD1 (5 bases). Germline lookup yields CDR1 WNHNN and CDR2 SYGVQD (reference sequence). The CDR3 length is 17 residues. Trimming pared 7 bases from V and 8 bases from J, leaving 26 bases between. The CDR3: CASNQSLCWGIYEKLFF. The CDR3 DNA follows: TGCGCCAGCAATCAGAGTCTCTGCTGGGGCATTTACGAAAAACTGTTTTTT.

J is TRBJ2-2 and V is TRBV3-1 (or the pseudogene TRBV3-2), with D possibly TRBD2 on 5 matching bases. V was cut by 1 base and J by 7 bases, with 19 bases left in between. The CDR3 contains 17 residues. Germline CDR1 and CDR2: LGHDT and YNNKEL (reference sequence). The CDR3: CASSQGLGLAGFGELFF. CDR3 bases: TGTGCCAGCAGCCAAGGACTCGGGCTAGCTGGCTTCGGGGAGCTGTTTTTT.

The chain employs TRBV6-2 or TRBV6-3 and TRBJ2-7; TRBD1 matches 7 bases. This CDR3 comprises 14 residues. Germline V CDR1 and CDR2: MNHEY, SVGEGT. The V and J ends lost 6 bases and 1 base, in that order; junction bases with no gene match: 6. The CDR3 spells CASSPGTDSYEQYF. The CDR3 coding sequence is TGTGCCAGCAGCCCCGGGACAGATTCCTACGAGCAGTACTTC.

The chain is built from TRBV7-9 and TRBJ1-1; a weak D match, TRBD1 (6 bases). This CDR3 is 11 amino acids long. V was cut by 5 bases and J by 11 bases, with 12 bases left in between. Per germline, CDR1 SEHNR and CDR2 FQNEAQ (reference sequence). CDR3 region: CASSLQGWAFF. CDR3 DNA sequence: TGTGCCAGCAGCCTCCAGGGGTGGGCTTTCTTT.

This sequence joins TRBV7-3 and TRBJ2-2; D remains ambiguous. The germline V and J ends were trimmed by 5 bases and 3 bases, with 22 bases remaining between them. This CDR3 spans 18 amino acids. Germline V gene sequence: CDR1 SGHTA, CDR2 FQGTGA. The chain's CDR3 is CASSALFSATPYTGELFF. The CDR3 coding sequence is TGTGCCAGCAGCGCCCTTTTTTCGGCTACCCCATACACCGGGGAGCTGTTTTTT.

This chain joins TRBV7-2 and TRBJ2-1; 9 bases line up with TRBD2. From germline, CDR1 is SGHTA and CDR2 FQGNSA. Germline trimming cut 4 bases from V and 3 bases from J; bases unmatched to any gene: 4. The CDR3 is 15 amino acids. The CDR3 protein is CASSSSSGVYNEQFF. CDR3 in DNA: TGTGCCAGCAGCTCTTCTAGCGGGGTCTACAATGAGCAGTTCTTC.

The chain uses TRBV29-1 and TRBJ2-7, with 7 bases lining up with TRBD1. CDR1 SQVTM and CDR2 ANQGSEA come from the germline V gene. This CDR3 contains 15 residues. V shed 5 bases, J shed 1 base, and the junction held 11 bases outside the gene matches. CDR3 in amino acids: CSVSNRAGGSYEQYF. Here the CDR3 DNA reads TGCAGCGTTTCGAACCGAGCAGGGGGATCCTACGAGCAGTACTTC.

This chain links TRBV7-2 with TRBJ2-3; D is unclear. Between the trimmed V and J ends, which lost 5 bases and 2 bases, there was a span of 8 bases. CDR3 size: 13 residues. CDR1 and CDR2 from the germline V gene are SGHTA and FQGNSA. CDR3 residues: CASSPMITDTQYF. The CDR3 DNA reads as TGTGCCAGCAGCCCCATGATCACAGATACGCAGTATTTT.

This rearrangement joins TRBV18 to TRBJ1-1; D call uncertain. V lost 6 bases and J lost 2, with 7 bases in between. The CDR3 is made up of 12 amino acids. The V gene's germline CDR1 is KGHSH and CDR2 LQKENI. For the CDR3, the DNA is TGTGCCAGCTCCTGGGAAAACACTGAAGCTTTCTTT. The encoded protein is CASSWENTEAFF.

This rearrangement joins TRBV3-1 (or the pseudogene TRBV3-2) to TRBJ1-1; D is undetermined. Trimming removed 0 bases from V and 7 bases from J, with 12 bases in between. The V gene's germline CDR1 is LGHDT and CDR2 YNNKEL (reference sequence). The CDR3 totals 14 residues. CDR3 in amino acids: CASSQEKVRGEAFF. In nucleotides, the CDR3 is TGTGCCAGCAGCCAAGAAAAAGTACGGGGTGAAGCTTTCTTT.